The entry below describes one T cell receptor beta chain. The sample comes from a study of blood T cell repertoires in COVID-19. The method was immunoSEQ multiplex PCR; TCRdb's version includes in-frame clones alone and lacks a portion of them. In the table there are a few hundred thousand clones, about 87% of which are singletons. Germline-derived CDR1 and CDR2 are WSHSY and SAAADI. Trimming shortened V by 6 bases and J by 5 bases, and 26 bases separated the two germline ends. The CDR3 sequence is 17 residues long. The specimen was PBMCs or T cells enriched from blood (not recorded which). The TCR originated in a man aged 30-40 years who had recovered from COVID-19. V is TRBV10-2 and J is TRBJ2-7, with a tentative D call TRBD2 (5 bases). CDR3 coding DNA: TGCGCCAGCAGCACCCCACCAAACCTGGGGAGCTCGCACGAGCAGTACTTC. This codes for CASSTPPNLGSSHEQYF.